One and the same sample provided the 17 T cell receptor beta chains below, sequenced in a study of T cell repertoires in cytomegalovirus infection. TCRdb fed the reads into MiXCR, producing one record per CDR3 protein. The table records around 430,000 distinct CDR3 sequences, more than 40% of them present only once. No antigens are known for them. This material consisted of cultured PBMCs, taken from culture after CMV antigen stimulation. These receptors all come from a human donor in good health (CMV status not recorded). Some clones in this sample may be carry-over from other donors' samples.

V gene TRBV7-2 combines with J gene TRBJ2-7, with 9 positions matching TRBD2. CDR1 and CDR2 from the germline V gene are SGHTA and FQGNSA. This CDR3 has 17 residues. After removal of 1 base from V and 0 bases from J, the junction contained 7 bases not matched to a gene. The CDR3 DNA reads TGTGCCAGCAGCTTAGGGCTAGCGGGGCAACTCTCCTACGAGCAGTACTTC. Translated: CASSLGLAGQLSYEQYF.

This chain uses TRBV7-9 with TRBJ2-3; 10 bases align to TRBD2. The CDR3 length is 16 residues. Germline V gene sequence: CDR1 SEHNR, CDR2 FQNEAQ (reference sequence). The junction had 9 bases not matched to a gene; V was cut back by 5 bases and J by 4 bases. The CDR3 nucleotides are TGTGCCAGCAGCCACCGGGTAGCGGGGGGCCCAGATACGCAGTATTTT. It is translated as CASSHRVAGGPDTQYF.

The rearrangement uses TRBV28 and TRBJ2-3, with TRBD2 matching over 7 bases. The CDR3 has 15 residues. Germline loops: CDR1 MDHEN, CDR2 SYDVKM. V gave up 1 base and J gave up 4 bases; unmatched junction bases: 5. The CDR3 DNA sequence: TGTGCCAGCAGTTTATTGCGGGAGCCCCCAGATACGCAGTATTTT. Its protein product is CASSLLREPPDTQYF.

V is TRBV11-2 and J is TRBJ2-7; D is unresolved. The CDR3 has 11 residues. Trimming cost V 2 bases and J 6 bases, with 5 bases left between them. Germline-derived CDR1 and CDR2 are SGHAT and FQNNGV. DNA for the CDR3: TGTGCCAGCAGCTTAATAGCCGAGCAGTACTTC. It translates to CASSLIAEQYF.

The chain employs TRBV12-3 or TRBV12-4 and TRBJ1-2; D may be TRBD1 (6 bases). There are 13 residues in the CDR3. V was trimmed by 5 bases and J by 4 bases, leaving 11 bases between them. The CDR3 region is CASSRDTGYGYTF. The CDR3 bases are TGTGCCAGCAGTAGGGACACCGGCTATGGCTACACCTTC.

The chain carries TRBV6-8 and TRBJ2-5; 10 nucleotides line up with TRBD1. This CDR3 is built from 15 residues. CDR1 is MNHGY, CDR2 SAAAGT, per germline. The V segment lost 2 bases and the J segment 4 bases; nucleotides outside the gene matches: 4. CDR3 loop: CASSYNGQGGETQYF. CDR3 DNA: TGTGCCAGCAGTTACAACGGACAGGGGGGAGAGACCCAGTACTTC.

This clonotype was observed a single time. Germline and junction disagree at one end, which may indicate a read error. The rearrangement uses TRBV7-6 and TRBJ2-2, with 9 bases that match TRBD2. This CDR3 is 14 amino acids long. The germline CDR1 and CDR2 sequences are SGHVS and FNYEAQ. In nucleotides, the CDR3 is TGTGCCCGCAGCTTAGAACTAGCGGGCGGGGAGCTGTTTTTT. Translating gives CARSLELAGGELFF.

This clonotype was found a few times. V and J are TRBV7-2 and TRBJ2-7; the match to TRBD2 covers 12 bases. V trimming: 5 bases; J trimming: 6 bases; junction bases outside the gene matches: 8. CDR1 is SGHTA and CDR2 is FQGNSA in the germline V gene. The CDR3 contains 15 residues. CDR3 region: CASSPPSGRAGEQYF. The CDR3 DNA sequence: TGTGCCAGCAGCCCCCCTAGCGGGAGGGCCGGCGAGCAGTACTTC.

The chain carries TRBV12-5 and TRBJ1-2; D ambiguous. Germline V CDR1 and CDR2: LGHNT, FRNRAP. Trimming took off 9 bases at V and 2 bases at J, with 7 bases between the two ends. The CDR3 runs 11 residues. Written as DNA, the CDR3 is TGTGCTAGCACCTTGAACTATGGCTACACCTTC. Encoded protein: CASTLNYGYTF.

About this clonotype: The junction and the germline gene differ at one end; a read error may be behind it. The chain links TRBV6-6 to TRBJ2-1, with 7 bases matching TRBD1. CDR3 size: 13 residues. From germline, CDR1 is MNHNY and CDR2 SVGAGI (reference sequence). The CDR3 region is CAGSDRDYNEQFF. CDR3 nucleotides: TGTGCCGGCAGTGACAGGGACTACAATGAGCAGTTCTTC.

The gene calls are TRBV7-9 and TRBJ2-2; TRBD1 might be the D (5 bases). This CDR3 is built from 17 residues. Germline-derived CDR1 and CDR2 are SEHNR and FQNEAQ (reference sequence). V dropped 3 bases and J dropped 5 bases, with 19 bases sitting between them. The CDR3 reads CASSFSTRQGFTGELFF. Here the CDR3 DNA reads TGTGCCAGCAGCTTTAGCACCCGGCAGGGATTTACCGGGGAGCTGTTTTTT.

The chain joins TRBV28 to TRBJ2-2, with TRBD1 identical over 9 bases. The CDR3 length is 15 residues. V lost 8 bases to trimming and J lost 1 base; unmatched junction nucleotides: 5. Germline V gene data show CDR1 as MDHEN and CDR2 as SYDVKM. The CDR3 here is CASVNRGRNTGELFF. CDR3 DNA sequence: TGTGCCAGCGTTAACAGGGGGCGGAACACCGGGGAGCTGTTTTTT.

The chain couples TRBV7-8 to TRBJ2-1, with TRBD2 as a possible D gene (7 bases). The length of the CDR3 is 14 residues. The V end lost 11 bases, the J end lost 5 bases, and 19 bases lay between the germline ends. Germline V gene sequence: CDR1 SGHVS, CDR2 FQNEAQ. CDR3: CASSEGGENNEQFF. CDR3 DNA sequence: TGTGCCTCGTCGGAGGGGGGGGAGAACAATGAGCAGTTCTTC. Based on the CDR3 plus reference TRBV7-8 and TRBJ2-1, the full variable domain is GAGVSQSPRYKVAKRGQDVALRCDPISGHVSLFWYQQALGQGPEFLTYFQNEAQLDKSGLPSDRFFAERPEGSVSTLKIQRTQQEDSAVYLCASSEGGENNEQFFGPGTRLTVL.

In nucleotides, the CDR3 is TGTGCCAGCAGACCCATCAGGGCACAGAACTATGGCTACACCTTC. It encodes CASRPIRAQNYGYTF. The chain has TRBV11-2 and TRBJ1-2; D might be TRBD1 (5 bases). Deletions cut 6 bases from V and 2 bases from J, with 16 bases between. The CDR3 has 15 residues. CDR1 and CDR2 (germline): SGHAT, FQNNGV.

J is TRBJ2-5 and V is TRBV6-6, with 8 bases that match TRBD1. Unmatched junction bases numbered 15, after V lost 7 bases and J lost 5 bases. This CDR3 has 16 amino acids. Germline loops: CDR1 MNHNY, CDR2 SVGAGI (reference sequence). DNA of the CDR3: TGTGCCAGCACCGCCTTCCAGGGGGCTTCTACTGAGACCCAGTACTTC. It translates to CASTAFQGASTETQYF.

This clonotype was detected ten times or more. This sequence joins TRBV7-2 and TRBJ1-1, with D hard to call. The V end lost 1 base, the J end lost 5 bases, and 11 bases lay between the germline ends. CDR1 is SGHTA and CDR2 is FQGNSA in the germline V gene. CDR3 length equals 14 residues. CDR3 nucleotides: TGTGCCAGCAGCTTAGGTTCCTCGGGGACTGAAGCTTTCTTT. Its translation is CASSLGSSGTEAFF.

This clonotype has only one observation. The rearrangement uses TRBV10-3 and TRBJ2-3, with D unclear. Trimming pared 1 base from V and 4 bases from J, leaving 6 bases between. Germline V gene lookup returns CDR1 ENHRY and CDR2 SYGVKD. The CDR3 consists of 13 residues. The DNA for the CDR3 is TGTGCCATCAGTGAGTTCGGTCCAGATACGCAGTATTTT. Amino acid sequence: CAISEFGPDTQYF.